These 19 T cell receptor beta chains came from one sample sequenced in a study of Ad26.COV2.S vaccination and SARS-CoV-2 variants. Sequenced by immunoSEQ multiplex PCR; TCRdb stores in-frame clones only, minus some. The sample contains approximately 420,000 clones, less than 90% of which appear only once. Specified treatment: 15 to 20 received Ad26.COV2.S at low or high dose, single or two shots; about five received placebo; per-sample allocation not given. Repertoires come from day 63 after the first vaccine or placebo injection. The sample in question was peripheral blood, obtained in a trial of Ad26.COV2.S vaccine versus placebo. The receptors here all came from a person between 18 and 65 years old who received the Ad26.COV2.S COVID-19 vaccine or a placebo.

The chain is built from TRBV7-9 and TRBJ1-1, with D perhaps TRBD1 (5 bases). The germline V gene encodes CDR1 SEHNR and CDR2 FQNEAQ (reference sequence). Trimming removed 2 bases at V and 11 bases at J, with 15 bases between. The CDR3 consists of 13 residues. CDR3 bases: TGTGCCAGCAGCTTAAGGCAGGGTAGTGTGGCTTTCTTT. Residues: CASSLRQGSVAFF.

The chain combines TRBV6-2 or TRBV6-3 with TRBJ2-1; TRBD1 matches 7 bases. Unmatched junction bases numbered 18, after V lost 5 bases and J lost 8 bases. The V gene's germline CDR1 is MNHEY and CDR2 SVGEGT. This CDR3 spans 17 amino acids. This chain's CDR3 is CASSGLTGPPHGHEQFF. In DNA form, the CDR3 reads TGTGCCAGCAGTGGGTTGACAGGGCCTCCCCATGGTCATGAGCAGTTCTTC.

The V gene is TRBV5-4, the J gene TRBJ2-5, with a weak D call TRBD1 (6 bases). CDR1 is SGHNT and CDR2 is YYREEE in the germline V gene (reference sequence). V was shortened by 6 bases and J by 5 bases, with 14 bases between the two germline ends. The CDR3 extends over 13 amino acids. Written as DNA, the CDR3 is TGTGCCAGCATGATGAACAGGGAGGAGACCCAGTACTTC. Its protein product is CASMMNREETQYF. The full variable domain, its missing parts supplied by reference TRBV5-4 and TRBJ2-5, is ETGVTQSPTHLIKTRGQQVTLRCSSQSGHNTVSWYQQALGQGPQFIFQYYREEENGRGNFPPRFSGLQFPNYSSELNVNALELDDSALYLCASMMNREETQYFGPGTRLLVL.

The rearrangement links TRBV15 to TRBJ2-7; TRBD1 agrees at 7 bases. The V gene's germline CDR1 is LNHNV and CDR2 YYDKDF (reference sequence). This CDR3 has 14 residues. Trimming took 0 bases from V and 7 from J; bases not matched to a gene: 6. CDR3 sequence (DNA): TGTGCCACCAGCAGAGATCTATCAGGGGGAGAGCAGTACTTC. Translating it yields CATSRDLSGGEQYF.

The count of this clone is one. This chain joins TRBV7-9 and TRBJ1-2; 11 bases match TRBD1. V dropped 10 bases and J dropped 12; count of bases not matched to a gene: 7. The CDR3 spans 11 residues. Germline V gene sequence: CDR1 SEHNR, CDR2 FQNEAQ (reference sequence). In DNA, the CDR3 is TGTGCCACCTGGACAGGGGGCCGGAACACCTTC. Protein sequence: CATWTGGRNTF.

The chain recombines TRBV10-1 with TRBJ2-1; TRBD1 matches at 8 bases. The CDR3 contains 16 residues. V lost 3 bases, J lost 6 bases, and 10 bases stayed unmatched. CDR1 WNHNN and CDR2 SYGVQD come from the germline V gene (reference sequence). CDR3 nucleotides: TGCGCCAGCAGTGACCGCGGGACCACAGGGGGCAATGAGCAGTTCTTC. This gives the protein CASSDRGTTGGNEQFF.

This chain joins TRBV6-6 and TRBJ2-2; TRBD2 matches 7 bases. CDR1 is MNHNY and CDR2 is SVGAGI in the germline V gene (reference sequence). V lost 6 bases to trimming and J lost 0 bases; unmatched junction nucleotides: 19. The CDR3 is made up of 20 amino acids. In DNA, the CDR3 is TGTGCCAGCAGCGTGAACGAGCGGGGTCTTAACTTTGCGAACACCGGGGAGCTGTTTTTT. This codes for CASSVNERGLNFANTGELFF.

This clone was detected only once. This sequence joins TRBV10-3 and TRBJ1-4, with D perhaps matching TRBD1 (6 bases). Germline V gene data show CDR1 as ENHRY and CDR2 as SYGVKD. The length of the CDR3 is 15 residues. V lost 5 bases to trimming and J lost 6 bases, with 16 bases between them. The CDR3 bases are TGTGCCATCAGTCCGGGCAGGGGAGGGGATGAAAAACTGTTTTTT. This codes for CAISPGRGGDEKLFF.

The gene calls are TRBV28 and TRBJ2-1, with D perhaps matching TRBD2 (6 bases). V was clipped by 8 bases and J by 7 bases, with 15 bases between them. Germline CDR1 is MDHEN and CDR2 is SYDVKM. The CDR3 consists of 13 residues. The CDR3 DNA reads as TGTGCCAGCGGGCCCGGGGCGGGGAATGAGCAGTTCTTC. Encoded protein: CASGPGAGNEQFF.

The gene calls are TRBV5-1 and TRBJ2-5, with D unclear. This CDR3 is built from 13 residues. Between the trimmed V and J ends, which lost 0 bases and 4 bases, there was a span of 7 bases. Germline V gene data show CDR1 as SGHRS and CDR2 as YFSETQ. The CDR3 DNA follows: TGCGCCAGCAGCTTGGTGCTGGGAGAGACCCAGTACTTC. This translates into CASSLVLGETQYF.

The chain has TRBV6-5 and TRBJ2-7; no clear D gene. Trimming stripped 6 bases from V and 3 bases from J, with 9 bases between. The CDR3 is made up of 12 amino acids. Germline CDR1 MNHEY, CDR2 SVGAGI. The CDR3 loop is CASRTDGYEQYF. For the CDR3, the DNA is TGTGCCAGCAGGACCGACGGCTACGAGCAGTACTTC.

This chain joins TRBV25-1 and TRBJ2-7; possible D gene TRBD1, 7 bases. Germline CDR1 MGHDK, CDR2 SYGVNS. The CDR3 is made up of 15 amino acids. Trimming left V 4 bases short and J 6 bases short, with 19 bases between. The CDR3 reads CASSARGGGLFEQYF. Written as DNA, the CDR3 is TGTGCCAGCAGTGCCCGCGGAGGGGGCTTATTCGAGCAGTACTTC.

The genes are TRBV7-9 and TRBJ2-1; D may be TRBD2 (5 bases). Trimming left V 2 bases short and J 7 bases short, with 9 bases between. CDR3 length: 13 residues. Germline V gene data show CDR1 as SEHNR and CDR2 as FQNEAQ (reference sequence). The CDR3 region is CASSLLLVNEQFF. The CDR3 DNA is TGTGCCAGCAGCTTATTACTAGTTAATGAGCAGTTCTTC.

This rearrangement joins TRBV11-2 to TRBJ1-1, with 7 bases matching TRBD1. Per the germline V gene, CDR1 is SGHAT and CDR2 is FQNNGV. The junction had 11 bases not matched to a gene; V was cut back by 8 bases and J by 5 bases. The CDR3 is made up of 14 amino acids. The CDR3: CASRQGIGETEAFF. DNA for the CDR3: TGTGCCAGCCGACAGGGTATAGGGGAAACTGAAGCTTTCTTT.

The rearrangement links TRBV5-1 to TRBJ2-5; no clear D gene. V was clipped by 4 bases and J by 3 bases, with 16 bases between them. CDR1 is SGHRS and CDR2 is YFSETQ in the germline V gene. The CDR3 extends over 15 amino acids. The CDR3 here is CASSEAWGGEETQYF. CDR3 bases: TGCGCCAGCAGCGAGGCATGGGGTGGGGAAGAGACCCAGTACTTC.

The rearrangement links TRBV10-1 to TRBJ2-7; D is undetermined. V lost 4 bases, J lost 1 base, and 11 bases lay in between. This CDR3 has 14 residues. CDR1 and CDR2 (germline): WNHNN, SYGVQD (reference sequence). The CDR3, as DNA: TGCGCCAGCAGTGCGGGTACCTTATCCTACGAGCAGTACTTC. Translated, it gives CASSAGTLSYEQYF.

This chain connects TRBV3-1 (or the pseudogene TRBV3-2) to TRBJ2-7, with D tentatively TRBD1 (6 bases). The V end lost 1 base, the J end lost 3 bases, and 10 bases lay between the germline ends. This CDR3 contains 14 residues. Germline-derived CDR1 and CDR2 are LGHDT and YNNKEL (reference sequence). CDR3 sequence: CASSQGGGHYEQYF. The DNA for the CDR3 is TGTGCCAGCAGCCAAGGTGGGGGCCACTACGAGCAGTACTTC.

The chain carries TRBV10-3 and TRBJ1-2; 8 positions match TRBD1. V dropped 7 bases and J dropped 2; count of bases not matched to a gene: 9. Germline CDR1 reads ENHRY; CDR2 reads SYGVKD. The CDR3 covers 15 residues. The CDR3 nucleotides are TGTGCCATCACCATAGACAGGGGACAGAACTATGGCTACACCTTC. Residues: CAITIDRGQNYGYTF.

The gene calls are TRBV20-1 and TRBJ1-1; TRBD1 might be the D (6 bases). V gave up 3 bases and J gave up 5 bases, with 19 bases separating them. CDR1 is DFQATT, CDR2 SNEGSKA, per germline (reference sequence). The CDR3 has 15 residues. The CDR3 loop reads CSASVVAQGRTEAFF. The CDR3 region has the DNA TGCAGTGCTAGTGTGGTCGCACAGGGAAGAACTGAAGCTTTCTTT.